Given below is one T cell receptor (beta chain) in context. The sample comes from a study of long-term antiretroviral therapy in people with HIV. Unmatched junction bases numbered 10, after V lost 5 bases and J lost 1 base. The CDR3 sequence is 17 residues long. Germline V gene lookup returns CDR1 SEHNR and CDR2 FQNEAQ (reference sequence). Running of the v3.0 immunoSEQ assay took place at survey level. The repertoire was sequenced with immunoSEQ multiplex PCR; TCRdb's copy has only in-frame clones and lacks some. Of around 19,000 clones listed, more than 65% are singletons. The TCR was taken from a man aged 35 to 55 with HIV. The rearrangement joins TRBV7-9 to TRBJ1-1; TRBD1 aligns across 10 bases. The starting material was unsorted PBMCs, obtained about 2.5 years after starting antiretroviral therapy. The CDR3 DNA follows: TGTGCCAGCAGCCCCCCGGGACAGGGGTTGAGGAACACTGAAGCTTTCTTT. This translates into CASSPPGQGLRNTEAFF.